This TCR beta chain came from a study of T cell responses to AZD1222 COVID-19 vaccine. Findings of the study overall: White British donors predominated, females outnumbered males, and clonal diversity was possibly underestimated. Two AZD1222 doses significantly raised spike-specific TCR breadth and depth over controls. Among vaccine-associated CD4 TCRs, coverage spanned spike, with dominance at 160-218 and 743-854.

CDR3 length: 13 residues. Trimming pared 5 bases from V and 6 bases from J, leaving 11 bases between. The germline V gene encodes CDR1 SGHTA and CDR2 FQGNSA. Measured with immunoSEQ multiplex PCR; TCRdb has only the in-frame clones, and not every one. The sample includes 75,000 to 100,000 clones, approximately 90% seen only once; the top ten take more than 9.5%. In regard to this clone: What it recognizes is unknown.

The chain carries TRBV7-2 and TRBJ1-5; D unclear. The sample here was peripheral blood, taken on day 0 of AZD1222 vaccination. The receptor was derived from an adult in good health. As DNA, the CDR3 is TGTGCCAGCAGCAATTACTTAGGTCAGCCCCAGCATTTT. This codes for CASSNYLGQPQHF.